These T cell receptor beta chains were read from a single sample in a study of cytomegalovirus exposure and HLA in healthy donors. Here immunoSEQ multiplex PCR was the method, and the copy in TCRdb shows in-frame clones only, minus some. The sample records more than 250,000 clones, roughly 90% being singletons. The sample taken for sequencing was PBMCs. The receptors stem from a woman aged 25-40 years in good health and CMV-seropositive. The CDR3 runs from the conserved cysteine through the conserved F or W. D genes are given only for firm matches. Clone size is given for some rows only: seen once, a few or many times, or a class if the clone is expanded.

abundance	v_gene	d_gene	j_gene	CDR3aa	CDR3nt
NA	TRBV30	NA	TRBJ1-5	CAWSFTNLGGQPQHF	TGTGCCTGGAGTTTTACAAATCTGGGCGGACAGCCCCAGCATTTT
NA	TRBV29-1	NA	TRBJ2-1	CSVGIRGEQFF	TGCAGCGTGGGGATCCGGGGCGAGCAGTTCTTC
NA	TRBV30	NA	TRBJ2-3	CAWSVISVSLRGTDTQYF	TGTGCCTGGAGTGTTATTTCGGTTTCCTTGCGGGGCACAGATACGCAGTATTTT
NA	TRBV6-1	NA	TRBJ1-5	CASKGLNQPQHF	TGTGCCAGCAAGGGGCTCAATCAGCCCCAGCATTTT
NA	TRBV29-1	NA	TRBJ1-1	CSVVGATEAFF	TGCAGCGTTGTGGGGGCCACTGAAGCTTTCTTT
NA	TRBV28	TRBD1	TRBJ2-7	CASSSHRDRGYEQYF	TGTGCCAGCAGTAGCCACCGGGACAGGGGCTACGAGCAGTACTTC
NA	TRBV9	TRBD2	TRBJ2-2	CASSVAPATSGGAGELFF	TGTGCCAGCAGCGTAGCCCCTGCCACTAGCGGGGGGGCCGGGGAGCTGTTTTTT
NA	TRBV30	NA	TRBJ2-5	CAWTDTSQETQYF	TGTGCCTGGACGGACACCAGTCAAGAGACCCAGTACTTC
NA	TRBV15	TRBD1	TRBJ2-1	CATSRETGGRQFF	TGTGCCACCAGCAGAGAGACAGGGGGTCGTCAGTTCTTC
NA	TRBV18	NA	TRBJ1-1	CASSLDRSDTEAFF	TGTGCCAGCTCACTCGACAGGTCGGACACTGAAGCTTTCTTT
NA	TRBV18	NA	TRBJ2-5	CASSPQPRTQETQYF	TGTGCCAGCTCACCCCAACCGAGGACCCAAGAGACCCAGTACTTC
NA	TRBV2	NA	TRBJ1-4	CASSGGATNEKLFF	TGTGCCAGCTCAGGTGGAGCAACTAATGAAAAACTGTTTTTT
NA	TRBV19	NA	TRBJ2-7	CASSSRLGPGNEQYF	TGTGCCAGTAGCTCCAGGCTGGGGCCGGGGAACGAGCAGTACTTC
NA	TRBV27	NA	TRBJ2-4	CASSATQVLSSIQYF	TGTGCCAGCAGTGCTACACAGGTTTTAAGTAGCATTCAGTACTTC
NA	TRBV27	TRBD2	TRBJ2-3	CASSFRLAGNTDTQYF	TGTGCCAGCAGTTTTCGACTAGCGGGAAACACAGATACGCAGTATTTT
NA	TRBV29-1	NA	TRBJ1-1	CSVATAGGTEAFF	TGCAGCGTAGCAACAGCGGGGGGAACTGAAGCTTTCTTT
NA	TRBV2	TRBD1	TRBJ1-5	CASREGQGSNQPQHF	TGTGCCAGCCGGGAGGGACAGGGGAGCAATCAGCCCCAGCATTTT
NA	TRBV28	NA	TRBJ2-1	CASKPSDGNNEQFF	TGTGCCAGCAAGCCTAGCGATGGAAACAATGAGCAGTTCTTC
NA	TRBV7-3	NA	TRBJ2-1	CASRTLIDNEQFF	TGTGCCAGCAGAACCCTGATAGACAATGAGCAGTTCTTC
NA	TRBV7-2	NA	TRBJ1-1	CASSPTVNTEAFF	TGTGCCAGCAGCCCCACAGTGAACACTGAAGCTTTCTTT
NA	TRBV5-8	NA	TRBJ2-7	CASSYPQSSYEQYF	TGTGCCAGCAGCTACCCACAGAGCTCCTACGAGCAGTACTTC
NA	TRBV27	NA	TRBJ2-1	CASSLFNEQFF	TGTGCCAGCAGTTTATTTAATGAGCAGTTCTTC
NA	TRBV5-5	NA	TRBJ1-5	CASSLVPGVGQPQHF	TGTGCCAGCAGCTTGGTCCCAGGGGTGGGTCAGCCCCAGCATTTT
once	TRBV2	NA	TRBJ1-2	CASSENIPVYGYTF	TGTGCCAGCAGTGAAAACATACCAGTCTATGGCTACACCTTC
NA	TRBV11-2	TRBD2	TRBJ2-7	CASSFAGVYEQYF	TGTGCCAGCAGCTTCGCGGGAGTCTACGAGCAGTACTTC
NA	TRBV28	NA	TRBJ1-2	CASSLITDPYGYTF	TGTGCCAGCAGTTTAATCACTGATCCGTATGGCTACACCTTC
few	TRBV19	NA	TRBJ1-5	CASSIAGQYSNQPQHF	TGTGCCAGTAGTATAGCTGGACAGTATAGCAATCAGCCCCAGCATTTT
once	TRBV2	NA	TRBJ2-2	CASSPGDWAGELFF	TGTGCCAGCAGTCCCGGGGATTGGGCCGGGGAGCTGTTTTTT
few	TRBV27	NA	TRBJ1-6	CASSLRWSINSPLHF	TGTGCCAGCAGTTTACGGTGGTCAATCAATTCACCCCTCCACTTT
NA	TRBV10-3	NA	TRBJ1-2	CAISEGGAYGYTF	TGTGCCATCAGTGAAGGTGGGGCCTATGGCTACACCTTC
NA	TRBV29-1	NA	TRBJ1-5	CSVEDGGAQPQHF	TGCAGCGTTGAGGACGGAGGGGCTCAGCCCCAGCATTTT
once	TRBV18	TRBD2	TRBJ2-7	CASSPLGLAVYEQYF	TGTGCCAGCTCACCTCTCGGCCTAGCGGTCTACGAGCAGTACTTC
NA	TRBV18	NA	TRBJ1-2	CASSINYGYTF	TGTGCCAGCTCCATCAACTATGGCTACACCTTC
NA	TRBV9	TRBD2	TRBJ2-1	CASSVDFGGGAPYNEQFF	TGTGCCAGCAGCGTAGACTTTGGCGGGGGGGCCCCCTACAATGAGCAGTTCTTC
once	TRBV30	NA	TRBJ1-6	CAFSRSSYNSPLHF	TGTGCCTTTTCCAGGAGCTCCTATAATTCACCCCTCCACTTT
NA	TRBV9	NA	TRBJ2-3	CASSVDLGGSTDTQYF	TGTGCCAGCAGCGTAGACCTAGGGGGGAGCACAGATACGCAGTATTTT
NA	TRBV6-5	NA	TRBJ1-1	CASSYGRGSEAFF	TGTGCCAGCAGTTACGGGAGGGGCTCTGAAGCTTTCTTT
NA	TRBV5-4	TRBD2	TRBJ2-7	CASSRTSGVYEQYF	TGTGCCAGCAGCCGGACTAGCGGGGTCTACGAGCAGTACTTC
once	TRBV5-6	NA	TRBJ2-7	CASSLDYYEQYF	TGTGCCAGCAGCTTGGACTATTACGAGCAGTACTTC
NA	TRBV29-1	NA	TRBJ2-3	CSVEGPSRTDTQYF	TGCAGCGTTGAAGGGCCCAGCCGCACAGATACGCAGTATTTT
NA	TRBV5-4	NA	TRBJ2-7	CASSLEGPSSYEQYF	TGTGCCAGCAGCTTGGAAGGGCCGAGCTCCTACGAGCAGTACTTC
once	TRBV28	NA	TRBJ1-6	CATHRAFNSPLHF	TGTGCCACTCACAGGGCGTTTAATTCACCCCTCCACTTT
few	TRBV7-2	TRBD2	TRBJ2-7	CASSRSSGQSYEQYF	TGTGCCAGCAGCCGATCTAGCGGGCAATCCTACGAGCAGTACTTC
NA	TRBV2	NA	TRBJ2-5	CASSPGSGLLETQYF	TGTGCCAGCAGTCCCGGGAGCGGCCTTTTAGAGACCCAGTACTTC
NA	TRBV10-3	TRBD1	TRBJ2-7	CAISESGQGHEQYF	TGTGCCATCAGTGAGTCGGGACAGGGGCACGAGCAGTACTTC
NA	TRBV30	TRBD1	TRBJ2-3	CAWLDRRSTDTQYF	TGTGCCTGGCTGGACAGGCGTAGCACAGATACGCAGTATTTT
NA	TRBV2	NA	TRBJ1-1	CASSLRQLNTEAFF	TGTGCCAGCAGCCTCCGACAGCTGAACACTGAAGCTTTCTTT
NA	TRBV2	NA	TRBJ2-7	CASRGTYEQYF	TGTGCCAGCAGAGGGACCTACGAGCAGTACTTC